A single sample is the source of the 9 T cell receptor beta chains below, sequenced in a study of cytomegalovirus exposure and HLA in healthy donors. Primers for the PCR totalled 60 Vbeta and 13 Jbeta. Clones were sequenced by immunoSEQ multiplex PCR, and TCRdb holds only the in-frame ones, with some missing. The sample carries 110,000 or so clones, 67% recorded once. Material for sequencing was PBMCs. The receptors come from a man aged 18-30 years in good health and CMV-seropositive.

Written as DNA, the CDR3 is TGTGCCAGCAGCGTAGGACTAGTCTCCCAAGAGACCCAGTACTTC. Translated: CASSVGLVSQETQYF. This rearrangement joins TRBV9 to TRBJ2-5; possibly TRBD2 for D (6 bases). The germline CDR1 and CDR2 sequences are SGDLS and YYNGEE. The CDR3 totals 15 residues. The V end was cut by 0 bases, the J end by 1 base, with 10 bases between.

This sequence joins TRBV10-3 and TRBJ1-5, with a weak D call TRBD1 (5 bases). V shed 0 bases and J shed 6 bases, with 12 bases lying between them. The CDR3 extends over 15 amino acids. CDR1 and CDR2 (germline): ENHRY, SYGVKD. The DNA of the CDR3 is TGTGCCATCAGTGAGTCTGGGGGGACGGGTCAGCCCCAGCATTTT. Translating gives CAISESGGTGQPQHF.

The chain has TRBV5-5 and TRBJ1-5; D is possibly TRBD1 (5 bases). The CDR3 covers 17 residues. V lost 4 bases and J 4 bases, leaving 21 bases between the germline ends. Looked up from germline, CDR1 is SGHKS and CDR2 is YYEKEE (reference sequence). CDR3: CASSPESAGSNNQPQHF. For the CDR3, the DNA is TGTGCCAGCAGCCCAGAATCGGCAGGGTCCAATAATCAGCCCCAGCATTTT.

The rearrangement links TRBV4-1 to TRBJ1-2; 9 nucleotides line up with TRBD1. Per germline, CDR1 MGHRA and CDR2 YSYEKL. The trim removed 0 bases at V and 7 bases at J, leaving 3 bases unmatched. The CDR3 is 14 amino acids. The CDR3: CASSQEGTGCGYTF. CDR3 DNA sequence: TGCGCCAGCAGCCAAGAGGGGACAGGGTGTGGCTACACCTTC.

This chain connects TRBV7-3 to TRBJ2-7; D possibly corresponds to TRBD2 (5 bases). Germline V gene sequence: CDR1 SGHTA, CDR2 FQGTGA. The CDR3 has 12 residues. This chain's CDR3 is CASSIPFEGSDV. The CDR3 DNA is TGTGCCAGCAGCATACCCTTTGAGGGCTCGGACGTC.

V gene TRBV19 combines with J gene TRBJ2-7; 7 bases are a match to TRBD1. J was trimmed by 6 bases and V by 5 bases; bases with no gene match: 10. Germline V gene sequence: CDR1 LNHDA, CDR2 SQIVND (reference sequence). The CDR3 loop spans 14 amino acids. The CDR3 spells CASSPTGSRGEQYV. CDR3 bases: TGTGCCAGTAGTCCGACAGGGAGCCGGGGCGAGCAGTACGTC.

The table lists this clone with a few counts. The V call is TRBV6-5, the J call TRBJ2-2; TRBD2 might be the D (6 bases). Trimming took 8 bases from V and 6 from J, leaving 13 bases between them. In germline, CDR1 is MNHEY, CDR2 SVGAGI. The CDR3 is 13 residues long. CDR3 sequence reads: CASPSRGAGELFF. The CDR3, as DNA: TGTGCCAGCCCTTCGCGGGGCGCCGGGGAGCTGTTTTTT.

CDR3 DNA: TGTGCCAGTCATGGGGGAGGGAGAGAAAAACTGTTTTTT. Translating it yields CASHGGGREKLFF. The chain combines TRBV19 with TRBJ1-4; possible D gene TRBD1, 5 bases. The germline V gene encodes CDR1 LNHDA and CDR2 SQIVND (reference sequence). V was shortened by 8 bases and J by 8 bases, with 15 bases between the two germline ends. CDR3 length: 13 amino acids. Full variable domain (missing parts from reference TRBV19 and TRBJ1-4): DGGITQSPKYLFRKEGQNVTLSCEQNLNHDAMYWYRQDPGQGLRLIYYSQIVNDFQKGDIAEGYSVSREKKESFPLTVTSAQKNPTAFYLCASHGGGREKLFFGSGTQLSVL.

The chain is built from TRBV2 and TRBJ1-3; 10 nucleotides line up with TRBD1. This CDR3 has 15 residues. V was clipped by 6 bases and J by 3 bases; unmatched bases: 5. From germline, CDR1 is SNHLY and CDR2 FYNNEI. The CDR3, as DNA: TGTGCCAGCAGAAGGACAGGGGGATTTGGAAACACCATATATTTT. Translating gives CASRRTGGFGNTIYF.